The entry below describes one TCR beta chain. From germline, CDR1 is SQVTM and CDR2 ANQGSEA. V was pared by 5 bases and J by 4 bases, with 14 bases between. The CDR3 consists of 13 residues. These data come from a study of blood T cell repertoires in COVID-19. Turning to the study itself: Whether acute or convalescent, the COVID-19 samples came from the United States, Italy and Spain. T cells, B-cell-depleted T cells, or PBMCs supplied cDNA or gDNA.

In the original analysis: Amplified reference gene primers provided the basis for estimating nucleated cell counts. Only in-frame clones appear in the TCRdb table, and some are missing; sequencing was by immunoSEQ multiplex PCR. V and J calls and clone size are as listed in that table; D and trimming were resolved from the DNA. The sample consists of some 97,000 clones, around four fifths of them appearing once. Sequencing input: peripheral blood. This clonotype was obtained from a woman in her 70s with acute or convalescent COVID-19. This chain joins TRBV29-1 and TRBJ1-1; D gene unclear. The CDR3 spells CSVRGQYSTEAFF. The CDR3 coding sequence is TGCAGCGTTCGAGGCCAGTATAGCACTGAAGCTTTCTTT.